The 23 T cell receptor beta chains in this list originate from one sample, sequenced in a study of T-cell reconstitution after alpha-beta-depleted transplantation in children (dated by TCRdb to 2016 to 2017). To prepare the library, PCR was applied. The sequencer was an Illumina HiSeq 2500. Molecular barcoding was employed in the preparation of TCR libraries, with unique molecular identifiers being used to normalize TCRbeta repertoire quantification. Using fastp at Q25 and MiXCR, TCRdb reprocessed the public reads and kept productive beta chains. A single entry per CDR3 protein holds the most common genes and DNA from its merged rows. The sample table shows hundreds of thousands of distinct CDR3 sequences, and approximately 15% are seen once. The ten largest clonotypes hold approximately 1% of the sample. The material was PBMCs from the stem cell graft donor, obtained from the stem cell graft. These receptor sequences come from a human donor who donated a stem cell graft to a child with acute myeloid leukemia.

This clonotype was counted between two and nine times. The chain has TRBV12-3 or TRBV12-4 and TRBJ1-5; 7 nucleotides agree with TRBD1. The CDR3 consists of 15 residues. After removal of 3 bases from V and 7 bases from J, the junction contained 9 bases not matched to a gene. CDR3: CASSLGDRRGQPQHF. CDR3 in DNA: TGTGCCAGCAGTTTGGGGGACAGAAGAGGGCAGCCCCAGCATTTT.

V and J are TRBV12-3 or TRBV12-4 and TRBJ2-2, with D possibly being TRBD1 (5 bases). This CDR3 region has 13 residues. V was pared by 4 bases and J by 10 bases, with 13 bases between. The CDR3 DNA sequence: TGTGCCAGCAGTTCCCGACAGTTTGCGGAGCTGTTTTTT. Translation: CASSSRQFAELFF.

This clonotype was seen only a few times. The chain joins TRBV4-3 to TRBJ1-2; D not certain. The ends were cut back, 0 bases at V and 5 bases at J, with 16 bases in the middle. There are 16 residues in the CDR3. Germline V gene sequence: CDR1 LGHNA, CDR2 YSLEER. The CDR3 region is CASSQDFLETYYGYTF. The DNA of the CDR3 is TGCGCCAGCAGCCAAGACTTCCTGGAAACTTATTATGGCTACACCTTC.

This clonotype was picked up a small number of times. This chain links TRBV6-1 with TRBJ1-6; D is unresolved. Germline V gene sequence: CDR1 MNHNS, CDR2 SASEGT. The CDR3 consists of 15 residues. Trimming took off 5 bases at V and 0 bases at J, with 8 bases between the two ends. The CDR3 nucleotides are TGTGCCAGCAGTCCTTCAAGCTCCTATAATTCACCCCTCCACTTT. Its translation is CASSPSSSYNSPLHF.

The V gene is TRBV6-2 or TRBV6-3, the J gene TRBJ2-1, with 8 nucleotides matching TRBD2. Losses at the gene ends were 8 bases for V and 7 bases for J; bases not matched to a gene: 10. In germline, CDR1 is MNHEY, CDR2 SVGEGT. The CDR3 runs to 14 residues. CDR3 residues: CASGPGGVLNEQFF. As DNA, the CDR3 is TGTGCCAGCGGTCCCGGGGGGGTACTGAATGAGCAGTTCTTC.

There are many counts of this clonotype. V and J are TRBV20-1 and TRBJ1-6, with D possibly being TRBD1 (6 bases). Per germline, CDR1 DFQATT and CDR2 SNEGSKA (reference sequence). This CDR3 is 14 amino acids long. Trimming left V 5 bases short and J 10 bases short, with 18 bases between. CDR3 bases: TGCAGTGCTCGCGGAGGGGAGGGGGGGTCACCCCTCCACTTT. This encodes CSARGGEGGSPLHF.

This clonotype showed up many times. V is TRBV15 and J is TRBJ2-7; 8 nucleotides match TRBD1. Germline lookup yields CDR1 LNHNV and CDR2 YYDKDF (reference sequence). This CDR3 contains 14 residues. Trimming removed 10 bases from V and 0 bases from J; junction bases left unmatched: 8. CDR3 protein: CASPQGALSYEQYF. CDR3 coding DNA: TGTGCCAGCCCGCAGGGGGCCCTCTCCTACGAGCAGTACTTC.

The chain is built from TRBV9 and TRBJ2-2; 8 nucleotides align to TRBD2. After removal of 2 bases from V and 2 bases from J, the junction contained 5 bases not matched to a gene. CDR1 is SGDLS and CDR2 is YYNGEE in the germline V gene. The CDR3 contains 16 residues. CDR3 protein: CASSVSGASNTGELFF. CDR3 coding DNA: TGTGCCAGCAGCGTTAGCGGGGCCTCTAACACCGGGGAGCTGTTTTTT.

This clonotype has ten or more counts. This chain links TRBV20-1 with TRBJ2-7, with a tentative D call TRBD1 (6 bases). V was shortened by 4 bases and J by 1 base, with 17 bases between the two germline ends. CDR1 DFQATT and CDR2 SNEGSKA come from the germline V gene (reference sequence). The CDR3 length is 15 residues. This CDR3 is CSATRTGTSSYEQYV. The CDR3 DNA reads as TGCAGTGCTACCCGAACAGGGACCTCATCCTACGAGCAGTACGTC.

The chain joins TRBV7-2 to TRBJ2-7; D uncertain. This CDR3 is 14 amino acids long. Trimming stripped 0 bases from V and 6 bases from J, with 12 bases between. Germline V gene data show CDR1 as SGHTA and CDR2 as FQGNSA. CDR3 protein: CASSLATTPREQYF. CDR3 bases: TGTGCCAGCAGCTTAGCGACAACCCCGCGCGAGCAGTACTTC.

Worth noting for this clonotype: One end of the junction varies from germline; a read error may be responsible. CDR3 sequence reads: CATSGVGTGNHPQHF. The CDR3, as DNA: TGTGCCACCAGTGGGGTGGGCACGGGCAATCACCCCCAGCATTTT. The V gene is TRBV24-1, the J gene TRBJ1-5; no definite D call. Per germline, CDR1 KGHDR and CDR2 SFDVKD. This CDR3 has 15 amino acids.

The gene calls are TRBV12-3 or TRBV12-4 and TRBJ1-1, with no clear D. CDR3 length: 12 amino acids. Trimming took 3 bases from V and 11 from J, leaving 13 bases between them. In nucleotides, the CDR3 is TGTGCCAGCAGTTTTTCGGAGGGTATGGCTTTCTTT. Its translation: CASSFSEGMAFF.

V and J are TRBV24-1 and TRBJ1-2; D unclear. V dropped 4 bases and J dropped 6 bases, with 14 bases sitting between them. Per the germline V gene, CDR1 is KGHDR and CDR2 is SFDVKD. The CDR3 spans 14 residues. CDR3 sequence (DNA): TGTGCCACCAGTGAAACACATCGTCGGGATGGCTACACCTTC. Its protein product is CATSETHRRDGYTF.

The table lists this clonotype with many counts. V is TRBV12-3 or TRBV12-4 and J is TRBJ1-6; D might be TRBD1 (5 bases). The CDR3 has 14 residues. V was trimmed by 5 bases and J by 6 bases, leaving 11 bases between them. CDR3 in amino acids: CASSGLGLNSPLHF. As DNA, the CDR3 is TGTGCCAGCAGTGGGTTGGGGCTTAATTCACCCCTCCACTTT.

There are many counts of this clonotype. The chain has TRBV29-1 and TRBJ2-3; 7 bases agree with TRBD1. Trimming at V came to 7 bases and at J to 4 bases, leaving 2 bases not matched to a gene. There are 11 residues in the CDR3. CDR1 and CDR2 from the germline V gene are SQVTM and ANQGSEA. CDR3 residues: CSATGADTQYF. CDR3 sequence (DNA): TGCAGCGCCACAGGGGCAGATACGCAGTATTTT.

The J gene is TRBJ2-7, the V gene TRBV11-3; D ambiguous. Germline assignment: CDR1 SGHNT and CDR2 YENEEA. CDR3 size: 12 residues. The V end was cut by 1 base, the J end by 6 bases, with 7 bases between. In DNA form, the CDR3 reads TGTGCCAGCAGCTTAGGCCCAGTCGAGCAGTACTTC. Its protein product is CASSLGPVEQYF.

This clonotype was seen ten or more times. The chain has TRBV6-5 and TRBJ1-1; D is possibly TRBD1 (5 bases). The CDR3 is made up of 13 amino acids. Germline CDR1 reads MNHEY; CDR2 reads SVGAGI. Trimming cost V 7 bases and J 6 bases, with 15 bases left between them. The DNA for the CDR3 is TGTGCCAGCACCTCGCCCGGGACCGCTGAAGCTTTCTTT. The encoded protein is CASTSPGTAEAFF.

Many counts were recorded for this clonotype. The CDR3, as DNA: TGTGCCAGCAGTTCTCTAGCCAAAAACATTCAGTACTTC. It is translated as CASSSLAKNIQYF. This chain uses TRBV5-6 with TRBJ2-4; D not certain. V gave up 5 bases and J gave up 0 bases, with 6 bases separating them. Germline V CDR1 and CDR2: SGHDT, YYEEEE. There are 13 residues in the CDR3.

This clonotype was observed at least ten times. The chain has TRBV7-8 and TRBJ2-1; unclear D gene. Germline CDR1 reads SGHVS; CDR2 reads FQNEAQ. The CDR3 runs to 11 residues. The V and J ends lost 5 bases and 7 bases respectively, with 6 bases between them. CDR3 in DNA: TGTGCCAGCAGCCGCCGAAATGAGCAGTTCTTC. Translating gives CASSRRNEQFF.

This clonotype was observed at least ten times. The CDR3 nucleotides read TGTGCCAGCAGCCGTCGGGACCTCCCGCAGTTCTTC. This codes for CASSRRDLPQFF. The rearrangement uses TRBV12-3 or TRBV12-4 and TRBJ2-1; D is tentatively TRBD1 or TRBD2 (5 bases each). V lost 6 bases to trimming and J lost 12 bases, with 15 bases between them. This CDR3 spans 12 amino acids.

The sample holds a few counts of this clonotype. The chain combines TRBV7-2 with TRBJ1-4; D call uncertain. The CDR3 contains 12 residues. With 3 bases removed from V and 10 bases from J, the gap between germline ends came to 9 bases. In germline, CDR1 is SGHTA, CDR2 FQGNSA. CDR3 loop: CASSLNPGKLFF. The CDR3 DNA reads TGTGCCAGCAGCTTGAACCCCGGAAAACTGTTTTTT.

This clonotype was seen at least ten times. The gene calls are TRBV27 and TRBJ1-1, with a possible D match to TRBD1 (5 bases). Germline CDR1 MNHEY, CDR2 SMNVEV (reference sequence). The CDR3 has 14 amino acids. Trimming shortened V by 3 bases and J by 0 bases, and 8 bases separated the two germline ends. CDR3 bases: TGTGCCAGCAGTTTTAGGGGTATGAACACTGAAGCTTTCTTT. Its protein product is CASSFRGMNTEAFF.

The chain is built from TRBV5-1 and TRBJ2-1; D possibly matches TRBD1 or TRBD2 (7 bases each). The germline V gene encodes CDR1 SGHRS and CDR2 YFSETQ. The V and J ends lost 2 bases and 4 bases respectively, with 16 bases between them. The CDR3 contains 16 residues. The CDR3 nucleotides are TGCGCCAGCAGCTTTGGGGGGGACAGATCGTACAATGAGCAGTTCTTC. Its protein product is CASSFGGDRSYNEQFF.